One sample yielded the 29 T cell receptor beta chains listed below, sequenced in a study of CD8+ T cells in alopecia areata. After isolation, RNA underwent reverse transcription to generate cDNA as the sequencing template. TCRdb keeps only in-frame clones here, not all; method: immunoSEQ multiplex PCR. There are roughly 200,000 clones in the sample; roughly 44% occur only once, and about 2.6% lies in the top ten. Treatment indicated: oral pan-JAK inhibitor, 5-10 mg twice daily. The specimen comprised CD4+ T cells sorted from blood, sampled around week 36, from a patient treated with tofacitinib. The receptor set was obtained from a human donor with alopecia areata.

The chain employs TRBV7-2 and TRBJ1-5; tentatively, D is TRBD1 (5 bases). The CDR3 has 17 amino acids. Trimming pared 5 bases from V and 2 bases from J, leaving 19 bases between. Per the germline V gene, CDR1 is SGHTA and CDR2 is FQGNSA. The CDR3 is CASSIRDPRVGNQPQHF. In DNA, the CDR3 is TGTGCCAGCAGCATCCGGGACCCACGTGTCGGCAATCAGCCCCAGCATTTT.

The chain has TRBV7-2 and TRBJ2-7; D may be TRBD1 (6 bases). Germline V CDR1 and CDR2: SGHTA, FQGNSA. This CDR3 contains 14 residues. V was clipped by 5 bases and J by 5 bases, with 16 bases between them. CDR3 region: CASSQGLQGNEQYF. DNA for the CDR3: TGTGCCAGCAGCCAAGGCCTACAGGGTAACGAGCAGTACTTC. Filled out from reference TRBV7-2 and TRBJ2-7, the complete variable domain reads GAGVSQSPSNKVTEKGKDVELRCDPISGHTALYWYRQSLGQGLEFLIYFQGNSAPDKSGLPSDRFSAERTGGSVSTLTIQRTQQEDSAVYLCASSQGLQGNEQYFGPGTRLTVT.

This clone occurred once. V and J are TRBV30 and TRBJ2-7; D is unresolved. Germline lookup yields CDR1 GTSNPN and CDR2 SVGIG (reference sequence). The CDR3 is 13 residues long. Trimming shortened V by 5 bases and J by 9 bases, and 20 bases separated the two germline ends. CDR3: CAWDRGPSTRQYF. The CDR3 DNA follows: TGTGCCTGGGACCGCGGTCCTTCTACGAGGCAGTACTTC. Looking up the rest from reference TRBV30 and TRBJ2-7 gives the full variable domain: SQTIHQWPATLVQPVGSPLSLECTVEGTSNPNLYWYRQAAGRGLQLLFYSVGIGQISSEVPQNLSASRPQDRQFILSSKKLLLSDSGFYLCAWDRGPSTRQYFGPGTRLTVT.

This chain joins TRBV29-1 and TRBJ2-7; D unresolved. The CDR3 loop spans 11 amino acids. Germline CDR1 is SQVTM and CDR2 is ANQGSEA. The V end lost 4 bases, the J end lost 6 bases, and 10 bases lay between the germline ends. CDR3 sequence (DNA): TGCAGCGTTGTGATTGTAATCGAGCAGTACTTC. Translated: CSVVIVIEQYF.

V usage is TRBV7-2 and J usage is TRBJ2-3; TRBD2 matches 12 bases. The germline V gene encodes CDR1 SGHTA and CDR2 FQGNSA. V lost 4 bases to trimming and J lost 2 bases; unmatched junction nucleotides: 7. The CDR3 covers 17 residues. Here the CDR3 reads CASSSRSSGRATDTQYF. The CDR3 nucleotides are TGTGCCAGCAGCTCTAGGTCTAGCGGGAGGGCCACAGATACGCAGTATTTT.

This clone has a handful of counts. The V gene is TRBV9, the J gene TRBJ2-3, with D possibly matching TRBD1 (5 bases). Germline values: CDR1 SGDLS, CDR2 YYNGEE. With 6 bases removed from V and 2 bases from J, the gap between germline ends came to 13 bases. The CDR3 loop spans 14 amino acids. In DNA, the CDR3 is TGTGCCAGCAAAGAGACAGCATCCACAGATACGCAGTATTTT. This gives the protein CASKETASTDTQYF.

This chain connects TRBV30 to TRBJ2-7; perhaps TRBD2 as D (5 bases). V gave up 1 base and J gave up 4 bases, with 20 bases separating them. CDR3 size: 16 residues. Germline CDR1 reads GTSNPN; CDR2 reads SVGIG (reference sequence). CDR3 loop: CAWSADRGFGKYEQYF. Written as DNA, the CDR3 is TGTGCCTGGAGTGCCGACCGAGGGTTTGGTAAATACGAGCAGTACTTC.

This clone has only a few counts. The V call is TRBV29-1, the J call TRBJ1-1; weak D call: TRBD1 (5 bases). V was trimmed by 7 bases and J by 0 bases, leaving 12 bases between them. The CDR3 has 13 amino acids. Germline CDR1 reads SQVTM; CDR2 reads ANQGSEA. CDR3 nucleotides: TGCAGCGGAAGAGTGGACATGAACACTGAAGCTTTCTTT. Translated: CSGRVDMNTEAFF.

The chain employs TRBV30 and TRBJ1-1; a possible D gene is TRBD1 (5 bases). V shed 5 bases and J shed 4 bases, with 14 bases lying between them. Germline-derived CDR1 and CDR2 are GTSNPN and SVGIG (reference sequence). This CDR3 is 13 amino acids long. This CDR3 reads CAWVGTWPTEAFF. CDR3 nucleotides: TGTGCCTGGGTTGGGACTTGGCCCACTGAAGCTTTCTTT.

The chain combines TRBV4-2 with TRBJ2-5; TRBD2 matches at 9 bases. Germline trimming cut 0 bases from V and 5 bases from J; bases unmatched to any gene: 16. This CDR3 comprises 19 residues. In germline, CDR1 is LGHNA, CDR2 YNFKEQ. The CDR3 nucleotides are TGTGCCAGCAGCCAAGACGGTCTAGCGGGACCCCAAAGAAAGGAGACCCAGTACTTC. Its translation: CASSQDGLAGPQRKETQYF.

This rearrangement joins TRBV9 to TRBJ2-1, with a weak D call TRBD2 (7 bases). CDR1 and CDR2 (germline): SGDLS, YYNGEE. The V gene lost 2 bases and the J gene lost 0 bases, with 21 bases spanning the gap. The CDR3 has 19 residues. CDR3 protein: CASSVEGVAGHSSYNEQFF. CDR3 bases: TGTGCCAGCAGCGTGGAGGGGGTAGCGGGCCACAGCTCCTACAATGAGCAGTTCTTC.

The J gene is TRBJ2-7, the V gene TRBV4-2; 10 bases line up with TRBD2. The ends lost 1 base at V and 9 bases at J; junction bases unmatched: 12. This CDR3 is built from 16 residues. Germline V gene lookup returns CDR1 LGHNA and CDR2 YNFKEQ. The CDR3 DNA sequence: TGTGCCAGCAGCCAAGCAACCCCTAGCGGGAGTGGTGTGCAGTACTTC. Protein sequence: CASSQATPSGSGVQYF.

This clone was recorded a few times. The chain employs TRBV29-1 and TRBJ2-3; D is ambiguous. Germline CDR1 reads SQVTM; CDR2 reads ANQGSEA. This CDR3 has 14 amino acids. V dropped 3 bases and J dropped 4 bases, with 14 bases sitting between them. As DNA, the CDR3 is TGCAGCGTTGACTACATGCAGCGACCAGATACGCAGTATTTT. Translated: CSVDYMQRPDTQYF.

V is TRBV27 and J is TRBJ2-7, with 11 bases fitting TRBD1. This CDR3 has 15 amino acids. Germline V gene data show CDR1 as MNHEY and CDR2 as SMNVEV (reference sequence). Trimming removed 8 bases from V and 1 base from J; junction bases left unmatched: 7. This CDR3 is CASGSRDRGSYEQYF. In nucleotides, the CDR3 is TGTGCCAGCGGGTCCCGGGACAGGGGGTCCTACGAGCAGTACTTC.

V and J are TRBV6-1 and TRBJ2-3; no clear D gene. There are 12 residues in the CDR3. Trimming stripped 4 bases from V and 3 bases from J, with 5 bases between. Germline-derived CDR1 and CDR2 are MNHNS and SASEGT. The CDR3 DNA is TGTGCCAGCAGTGGCACGACAGATACGCAGTATTTT. Translating it yields CASSGTTDTQYF.

The chain links TRBV7-2 to TRBJ2-1; D might be TRBD1 (6 bases). This CDR3 spans 14 amino acids. Germline values: CDR1 SGHTA, CDR2 FQGNSA. Trimming removed 5 bases at V and 7 bases at J, with 15 bases between. The DNA of the CDR3 is TGTGCCAGCAGCCCCATCCGCCAGGGGAATGAGCAGTTCTTC. It encodes CASSPIRQGNEQFF.

This rearrangement joins TRBV5-4 to TRBJ2-1; perhaps TRBD2 as D (5 bases). The CDR3 has 14 amino acids. Between the trimmed V and J ends, which lost 4 bases and 5 bases, there was a span of 13 bases. CDR1 and CDR2 from the germline V gene are SGHNT and YYREEE (reference sequence). The CDR3 region is CASSPRGRNNEQFF. In DNA form, the CDR3 reads TGTGCCAGCAGCCCTCGGGGTAGGAACAATGAGCAGTTCTTC.

In its sample, this clone was seen a few times. V gene TRBV29-1 combines with J gene TRBJ2-5; 10 nucleotides line up with TRBD1. V shed 5 bases and J 11 bases; nucleotides not matched to a gene: 14. From germline, CDR1 is SQVTM and CDR2 ANQGSEA. The CDR3 runs to 14 residues. In nucleotides, the CDR3 is TGCAGCGTTCGCCCCGGGACAGGGGTTAGAGAGCAGTACTTC. This translates into CSVRPGTGVREQYF.

This chain joins TRBV29-1 and TRBJ2-4; 12 bases are a match to TRBD2. Trimming cost V 7 bases and J 0 bases; bases outside gene matches: 19. Germline V gene data show CDR1 as SQVTM and CDR2 as ANQGSEA. The CDR3 has 20 residues. DNA for the CDR3: TGCAGCGCTACCGGGACTAGCGGGTCGCTGGGGGTTCTAGCCAAAAACATTCAGTACTTC. Its translation: CSATGTSGSLGVLAKNIQYF.

The V call is TRBV4-2, the J call TRBJ2-7, with a possible D match to TRBD1 (5 bases). The CDR3 runs to 15 residues. V lost 6 bases and J 0 bases, leaving 15 bases between the germline ends. From germline, CDR1 is LGHNA and CDR2 YNFKEQ. CDR3 DNA: TGTGCCAGCAGAAAAAGTATCGACAGCTCCTACGAGCAGTACTTC. Translated, it gives CASRKSIDSSYEQYF.

The J gene is TRBJ2-7, the V gene TRBV6-5; 8 bases fit TRBD1. Germline values: CDR1 MNHEY, CDR2 SVGAGI. This CDR3 has 14 residues. V lost 5 bases, J lost 2 bases, and 5 bases stayed unmatched. CDR3 coding DNA: TGTGCCAGCAGTGGCCAGGGGGCCACCTACGAGCAGTACTTC. As protein: CASSGQGATYEQYF.

This clone was counted a few times. This chain uses TRBV10-3 with TRBJ1-1, with D maybe TRBD1 (6 bases). The CDR3 totals 14 residues. V lost 8 bases to trimming and J lost 6 bases, with 19 bases between them. In germline, CDR1 is ENHRY, CDR2 SYGVKD. In DNA, the CDR3 is TGTGCCATCCGAACGGCAGGGGAGGGAGCTGAAGCTTTCTTT. This sequence encodes CAIRTAGEGAEAFF.

This clone was detected only a few times. The rearrangement uses TRBV29-1 and TRBJ2-2, with 8 bases lining up with TRBD1. CDR3 length: 13 amino acids. The trim removed 7 bases at V and 4 bases at J, leaving 5 bases unmatched. The germline gives CDR1 SQVTM, CDR2 ANQGSEA. Here the CDR3 DNA reads TGCAGCGCTGGAGACAGGGGCACCGGGGAGCTGTTTTTT. Amino acids: CSAGDRGTGELFF.

This clone was seen only a few times. V and J are TRBV28 and TRBJ1-2; no firm D call. The CDR3 extends over 12 amino acids. Germline values: CDR1 MDHEN, CDR2 SYDVKM. Trimming cost V 6 bases and J 1 base, with 6 bases left between them. CDR3 bases: TGTGCCAGCAGAACTAATAACTATGGCTACACCTTC. This encodes CASRTNNYGYTF.

This CDR3 is CASSSVDRERSSGQPQHF. CDR3 in DNA: TGTGCCAGCAGCTCCGTGGACAGGGAACGATCTTCGGGTCAGCCCCAGCATTTT. The gene calls are TRBV11-3 and TRBJ1-5; 8 bases map to TRBD1. Germline assignment: CDR1 SGHNT and CDR2 YENEEA. CDR3 length: 18 residues. The ends lost 4 bases at V and 6 bases at J; junction bases unmatched: 17.

The chain recombines TRBV6-5 with TRBJ2-5; TRBD1 aligns across 8 bases. Germline V CDR1 and CDR2: MNHEY, SVGAGI. This CDR3 has 13 amino acids. V trimming: 7 bases; J trimming: 6 bases; junction bases outside the gene matches: 7. This CDR3 reads CASTPGGWKTQYF. In nucleotides, the CDR3 is TGTGCCAGCACCCCAGGGGGCTGGAAGACCCAGTACTTC.

The gene calls are TRBV7-3 and TRBJ2-3; D gene ambiguous. The CDR3 is made up of 12 amino acids. The V gene lost 2 bases and the J gene lost 4 bases, with 4 bases spanning the gap. From germline, CDR1 is SGHTA and CDR2 FQGTGA. The CDR3 DNA sequence: TGTGCCAGCAGCTTATCTTCAGATACGCAGTATTTT. Amino acids: CASSLSSDTQYF.

This clone came up a few times. V and J are TRBV14 and TRBJ2-7; maybe TRBD1 (5 bases). This CDR3 spans 13 amino acids. Germline V lookup: CDR1 SGHDN, CDR2 FVKESK. The V end was cut by 5 bases, the J end by 7 bases, with 15 bases between. CDR3 loop: CASSIRQLGEQYF. CDR3 in DNA: TGTGCCAGCAGCATACGACAGCTCGGAGAGCAGTACTTC. Full variable domain (remainder filled in from reference TRBV14 and TRBJ2-7): EAGVTQFPSHSVIEKGQTVTLRCDPISGHDNLYWYRRVMGKEIKFLLHFVKESKQDESGMPNNRFLAERTGGTYSTLKVQPAELEDSGVYFCASSIRQLGEQYFGPGTRLTVT.

This clone turned up a few times. The chain recombines TRBV7-2 with TRBJ2-1; D is unresolved. The ends were cut back, 1 base at V and 2 bases at J, with 3 bases in the middle. This CDR3 contains 13 residues. Germline assignment: CDR1 SGHTA and CDR2 FQGNSA. The CDR3 region is CASSLGAYNEQFF. The CDR3 nucleotides read TGTGCCAGCAGCTTAGGGGCCTACAATGAGCAGTTCTTC.